The clone carrying this TCR beta chain was observed a single time. The antigen is undetermined. The data were taken from a study of response to subunit inactivated influenza vaccine. Points from the study as a whole: The study's authors posited that every seasonal influenza vaccination enlists few new T cells.

The germline gives CDR1 SGHKS, CDR2 YYEKEE (reference sequence). The CDR3 length is 15 residues. V dropped 2 bases and J dropped 2; count of bases not matched to a gene: 7. TCRdb itself ran the RT-PCR reads through MiXCR, one entry per CDR3 protein. The sample comprises roughly 520,000 distinct CDR3 sequences, around 25% of which are singletons, and approximately 2% rests with the top ten. The chain recombines TRBV5-5 with TRBJ2-7; 7 positions match TRBD1. The source material was CD4+ T cells sorted from PBMCs, sampled approximately 5 days after vaccination. The source of this sequence is a man over 45 who received an inactivated influenza vaccine. CDR3 in DNA: TGTGCCAGCAGCTTCCGGGCAGGGGGTGCCTACGAGCAGTACTTC. Its protein product is CASSFRAGGAYEQYF.